This T cell receptor (beta chain) was captured in a study of shared clonotypes between healthy human individuals. Sequenced by immunoSEQ multiplex PCR; TCRdb stores in-frame clones only, minus some. This repertoire shows 2 million to 3 million clones, approximately 92% found once; its top ten account for more than 0.12%. Germline loops: CDR1 SGHTA, CDR2 FQGNSA. The trim removed 0 bases at V and 1 base at J, leaving 3 bases unmatched. CDR3 size: 16 residues. The chain joins TRBV7-2 to TRBJ2-7; 10 positions match TRBD2. The clonotype comes from a young man in good health. The specimen sequenced was naive CD4+ T cells sorted from blood. Subset meaning: CD45RA+ positively selected. CDR3 sequence (DNA): TGTGCCAGCAGCTTAGCGGTGACTAGCGGGTCCTACGAGCAGTACTTC. Translating it yields CASSLAVTSGSYEQYF. Full variable domain (rest looked up from reference TRBV7-2 and TRBJ2-7): GAGVSQSPSNKVTEKGKDVELRCDPISGHTALYWYRQSLGQGLEFLIYFQGNSAPDKSGLPSDRFSAERTGGSVSTLTIQRTQQEDSAVYLCASSLAVTSGSYEQYFGPGTRLTVT.